Following are 3 T cell receptor beta chains from one sample sequenced in a study of a mutant IDH1 vaccine in newly diagnosed glioma. Time point of the sample: week 23, last vaccination. Mutant IDH1 20-mer peptide, at 300 ug, made up each vaccine dose, with topical imiquimod. The assay was immunoSEQ multiplex PCR, and TCRdb's table has in-frame clones only and misses some. The repertoire holds roughly 38,000 clones, with 78% as singletons. For these receptors, no antigen is known. Sequencing used PBMCs, obtained from a glioma patient whose treatment included an IDH1 peptide vaccine. These receptors were obtained from a middle-aged woman with glioma. Some clones in this sample may be carry-over from other donors' samples.

V usage is TRBV28 and J usage is TRBJ1-1; D is unresolved. V was clipped by 2 bases and J by 0 bases, with 7 bases between them. Germline values: CDR1 MDHEN, CDR2 SYDVKM. The CDR3 length is 14 residues. The CDR3: CASSLGGMNTEAFF. CDR3 coding DNA: TGTGCCAGCAGTTTAGGTGGCATGAACACTGAAGCTTTCTTT.

The rearrangement joins TRBV7-2 to TRBJ2-7; the D is unclear. V was trimmed by 6 bases and J by 6 bases, leaving 15 bases between them. Germline V CDR1 and CDR2: SGHTA, FQGNSA. The CDR3 extends over 13 amino acids. The CDR3 loop reads CASSRTMEREQYF. DNA of the CDR3: TGTGCCAGCAGTCGGACCATGGAGCGCGAGCAGTACTTC.

The chain carries TRBV10-3 and TRBJ2-7; 10 bases map to TRBD1. This CDR3 spans 13 amino acids. Germline assignment: CDR1 ENHRY and CDR2 SYGVKD. With 8 bases clipped from V and 4 bases from J, the junction kept 5 bases outside the gene matches. The CDR3 region has the DNA TGTGCCATCCACCCGGGACAGGGGTACGAGCAGTACTTC. Translation gives CAIHPGQGYEQYF.